This T cell receptor beta chain stems from a study of PD-1 blockade in mismatch repair-deficient tumors. Background on the study: All were previously treated, progressing patients with around eleven mismatch repair-deficient cancer types. Regarding the study as a whole: After pembrolizumab, tumor-resident clones rose rapidly, then generally contracted before radiologic responses.

Mismatch repair deficiency was confirmed in all patients, by PCR or immunohistochemistry. TCR sequencing covered a few patients who responded to pembrolizumab. Repertoires were generated with immunoSEQ multiplex PCR, while TCRdb's copy carries only in-frame clones and drops some. The sample has fewer than 100,000 clones, roughly 80% seen once. This clone came up once. Its specificity is unknown. The origin of this receptor is an adult with mismatch repair-deficient cancer. The specimen comprised peripheral blood, sampled 12 weeks after starting pembrolizumab.

CDR3 nucleotide sequence: TGCGCCAGCAGCCCCATGGGGAACACTGAAGCTTTCTTT. Translated, it gives CASSPMGNTEAFF. J is TRBJ1-1 and V is TRBV4-1; D gene ambiguous. Germline CDR1 MGHRA, CDR2 YSYEKL. The CDR3 spans 13 residues. V lost 4 bases and J lost 1, with 7 bases in between.